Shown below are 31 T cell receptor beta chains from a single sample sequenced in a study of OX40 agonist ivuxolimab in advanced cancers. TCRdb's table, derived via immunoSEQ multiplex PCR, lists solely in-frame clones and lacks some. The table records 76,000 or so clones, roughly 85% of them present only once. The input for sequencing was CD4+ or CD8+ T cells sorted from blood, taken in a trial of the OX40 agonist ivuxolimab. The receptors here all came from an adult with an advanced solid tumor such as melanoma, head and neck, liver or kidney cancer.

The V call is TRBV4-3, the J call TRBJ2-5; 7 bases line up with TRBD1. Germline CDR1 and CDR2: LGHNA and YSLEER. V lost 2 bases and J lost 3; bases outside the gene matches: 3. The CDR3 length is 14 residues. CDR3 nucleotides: TGCGCCAGCAGCCAAACGACAGGGAAAGAGACCCAGTACTTC. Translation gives CASSQTTGKETQYF.

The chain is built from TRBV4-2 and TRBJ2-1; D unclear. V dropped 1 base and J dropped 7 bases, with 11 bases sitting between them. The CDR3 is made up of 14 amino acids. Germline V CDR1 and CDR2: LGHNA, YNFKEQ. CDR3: CASSQGELGNEQFF. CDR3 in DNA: TGTGCCAGCAGCCAAGGAGAGTTAGGGAATGAGCAGTTCTTC.

The CDR3 region has the DNA TGTGCCAGCAGCCAAGGGGACTCCCTACCCGACAATGAGCAGTTCTTC. Translated, it gives CASSQGDSLPDNEQFF. The rearrangement links TRBV4-2 to TRBJ2-1, with D perhaps matching TRBD2 (6 bases). V was cut by 1 base and J by 5 bases, with 15 bases left in between. The CDR3 length is 16 residues. Looked up from germline, CDR1 is LGHNA and CDR2 is YNFKEQ.

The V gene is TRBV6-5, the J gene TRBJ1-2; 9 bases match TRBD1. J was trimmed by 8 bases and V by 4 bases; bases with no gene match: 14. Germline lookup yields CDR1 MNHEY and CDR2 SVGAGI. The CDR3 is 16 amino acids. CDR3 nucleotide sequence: TGTGCCAGCAGTTCGGACAGGGGAGGTTACTTGGGGGGCTACACCTTC. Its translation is CASSSDRGGYLGGYTF.

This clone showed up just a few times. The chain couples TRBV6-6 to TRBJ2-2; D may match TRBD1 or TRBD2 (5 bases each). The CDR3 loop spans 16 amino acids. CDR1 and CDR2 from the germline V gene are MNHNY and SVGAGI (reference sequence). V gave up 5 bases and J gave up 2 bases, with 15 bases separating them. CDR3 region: CASSRDRDFNTGELFF. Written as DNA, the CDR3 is TGTGCCAGCAGTCGGGACCGCGATTTTAACACCGGGGAGCTGTTTTTT.

In DNA form, the CDR3 reads TGTGCCAGCTCACCAGGGTTGTTAGGAACCTACGAGCAGTACTTC. Translated: CASSPGLLGTYEQYF. V and J are TRBV18 and TRBJ2-7; no definite D call. With 2 bases removed from V and 2 bases from J, the gap between germline ends came to 13 bases. This CDR3 comprises 15 residues. CDR1 and CDR2 (germline): KGHSH, LQKENI.

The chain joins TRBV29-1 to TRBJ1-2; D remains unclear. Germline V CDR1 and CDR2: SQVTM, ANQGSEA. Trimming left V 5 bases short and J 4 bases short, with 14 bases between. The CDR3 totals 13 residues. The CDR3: CSVQITAGYGYTF. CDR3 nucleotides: TGCAGCGTTCAGATCACGGCTGGCTATGGCTACACCTTC.

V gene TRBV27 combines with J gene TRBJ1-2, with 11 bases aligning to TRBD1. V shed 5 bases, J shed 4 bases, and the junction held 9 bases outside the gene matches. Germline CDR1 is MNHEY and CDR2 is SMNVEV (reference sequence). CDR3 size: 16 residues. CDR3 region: CASSPWTGGAGYGYTF. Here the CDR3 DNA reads TGTGCCAGCAGTCCCTGGACAGGGGGCGCCGGCTATGGCTACACCTTC.

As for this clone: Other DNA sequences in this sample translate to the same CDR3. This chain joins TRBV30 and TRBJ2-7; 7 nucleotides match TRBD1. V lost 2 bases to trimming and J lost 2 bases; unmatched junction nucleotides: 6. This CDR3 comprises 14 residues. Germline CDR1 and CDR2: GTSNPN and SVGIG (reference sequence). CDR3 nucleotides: TGTGCCTGGAGTCCCGGGACAGCCACCTACGAGCAGTACTTC. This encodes CAWSPGTATYEQYF.

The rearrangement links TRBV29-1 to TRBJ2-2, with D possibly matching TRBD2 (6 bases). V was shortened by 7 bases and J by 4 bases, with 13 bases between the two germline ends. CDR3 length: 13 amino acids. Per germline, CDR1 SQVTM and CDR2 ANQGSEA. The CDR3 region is CSGGTVGTGELFF. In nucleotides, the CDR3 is TGCAGCGGCGGGACGGTCGGCACCGGGGAGCTGTTTTTT.

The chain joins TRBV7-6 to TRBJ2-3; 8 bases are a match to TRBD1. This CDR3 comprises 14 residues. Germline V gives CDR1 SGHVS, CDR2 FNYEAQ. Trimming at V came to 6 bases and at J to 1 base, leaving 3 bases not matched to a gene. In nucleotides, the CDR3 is TGTGCCAGCAGTTCGGGACAGGGCACAGATACGCAGTATTTT. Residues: CASSSGQGTDTQYF.

In DNA form, the CDR3 reads TGTGCCAGCACCAGCAGCAGCTACAATGAGCAGTTCTTC. Translation gives CASTSSSYNEQFF. The rearrangement joins TRBV11-2 to TRBJ2-1, with D unclear. V lost 7 bases to trimming and J lost 3 bases, with 10 bases between them. Germline values: CDR1 SGHAT, CDR2 FQNNGV. This CDR3 is built from 13 residues. The whole variable domain, remainder taken from reference TRBV11-2 and TRBJ2-1, is EAGVAQSPRYKIIEKRQSVAFWCNPISGHATLYWYQQILGQGPKLLIQFQNNGVVDDSQLPKDRFSAERLKGVDSTLKIQPAKLEDSAVYLCASTSSSYNEQFFGPGTRLTVL.

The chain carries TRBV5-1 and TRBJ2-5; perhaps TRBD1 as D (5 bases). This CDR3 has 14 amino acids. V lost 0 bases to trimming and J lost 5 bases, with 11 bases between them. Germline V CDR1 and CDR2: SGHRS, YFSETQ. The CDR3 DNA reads TGCGCCAGCAGCTTGGAAGCCAGGGCCGAGACCCAGTACTTC. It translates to CASSLEARAETQYF.

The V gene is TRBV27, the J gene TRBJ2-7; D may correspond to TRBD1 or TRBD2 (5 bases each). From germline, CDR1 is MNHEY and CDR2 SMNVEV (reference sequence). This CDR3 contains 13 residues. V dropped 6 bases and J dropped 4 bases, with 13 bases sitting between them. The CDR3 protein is CASSLGAEYEQYF. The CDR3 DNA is TGTGCCAGCAGCCTCGGGGCGGAATACGAGCAGTACTTC.

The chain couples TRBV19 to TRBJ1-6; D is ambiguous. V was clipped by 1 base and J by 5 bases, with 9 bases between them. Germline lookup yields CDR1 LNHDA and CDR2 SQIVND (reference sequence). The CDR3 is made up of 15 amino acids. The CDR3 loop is CASSIVGGDNSPLHF. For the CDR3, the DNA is TGTGCCAGTAGTATAGTAGGCGGTGATAATTCACCCCTCCACTTT. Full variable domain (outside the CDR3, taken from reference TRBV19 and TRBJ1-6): DGGITQSPKYLFRKEGQNVTLSCEQNLNHDAMYWYRQDPGQGLRLIYYSQIVNDFQKGDIAEGYSVSREKKESFPLTVTSAQKNPTAFYLCASSIVGGDNSPLHFGNGTRLTVT.

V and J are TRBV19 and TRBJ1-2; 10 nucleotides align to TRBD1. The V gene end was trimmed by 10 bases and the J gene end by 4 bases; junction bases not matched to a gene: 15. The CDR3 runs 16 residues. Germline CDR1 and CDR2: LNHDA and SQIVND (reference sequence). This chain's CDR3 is CATRDLNRDRGYGYTF. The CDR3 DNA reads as TGTGCCACCAGGGACCTGAACCGGGACAGGGGCTATGGCTACACCTTC.

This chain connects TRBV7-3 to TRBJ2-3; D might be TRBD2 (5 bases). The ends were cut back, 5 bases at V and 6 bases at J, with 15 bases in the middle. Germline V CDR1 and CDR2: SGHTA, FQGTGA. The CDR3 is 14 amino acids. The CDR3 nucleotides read TGTGCCAGCAGCCCACTAGGGAGTTCGGATACGCAGTATTTT. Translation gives CASSPLGSSDTQYF. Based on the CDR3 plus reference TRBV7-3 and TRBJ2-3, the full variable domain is GAGVSQTPSNKVTEKGKYVELRCDPISGHTALYWYRQSLGQGPEFLIYFQGTGAADDSGLPNDRFFAVRPEGSVSTLKIQRTERGDSAVYLCASSPLGSSDTQYFGPGTRLTVL.

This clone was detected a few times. The CDR3 DNA is TGTTCCCACGGAACTAAAGAGACCCAGTACTTC. This encodes CSHGTKETQYF. The chain is built from TRBV6-6 and TRBJ2-5; D is undetermined. CDR3 length: 11 amino acids. The germline gives CDR1 MNHNY, CDR2 SVGAGI (reference sequence).

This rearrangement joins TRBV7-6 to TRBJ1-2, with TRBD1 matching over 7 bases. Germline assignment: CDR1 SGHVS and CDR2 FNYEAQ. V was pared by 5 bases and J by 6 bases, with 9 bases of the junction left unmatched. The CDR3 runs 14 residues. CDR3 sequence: CASSLERGGDGYTF. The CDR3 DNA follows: TGTGCCAGCAGCCTTGAAAGAGGGGGCGATGGCTACACCTTC.

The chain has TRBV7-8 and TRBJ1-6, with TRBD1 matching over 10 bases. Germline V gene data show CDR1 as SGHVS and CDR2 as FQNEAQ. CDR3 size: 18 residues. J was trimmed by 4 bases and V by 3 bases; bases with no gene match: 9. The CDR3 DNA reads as TGTGCCAGCAGCTTCCCATCCGGGACAGGGGATTATAATTCACCCCTCCACTTT. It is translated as CASSFPSGTGDYNSPLHF.

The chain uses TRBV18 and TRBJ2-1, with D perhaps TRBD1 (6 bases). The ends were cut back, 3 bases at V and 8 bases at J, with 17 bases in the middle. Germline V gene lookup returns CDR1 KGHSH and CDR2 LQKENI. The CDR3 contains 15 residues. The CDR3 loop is CASSPPYEGVDEQFF. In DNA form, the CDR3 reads TGTGCCAGCTCACCCCCTTATGAGGGGGTGGATGAGCAGTTCTTC. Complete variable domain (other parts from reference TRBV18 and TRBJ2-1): NAGVMQNPRHLVRRRGQEARLRCSPMKGHSHVYWYRQLPEEGLKFMVYLQKENIIDESGMPKERFSAEFPKEGPSILRIQQVVRGDSAAYFCASSPPYEGVDEQFFGPGTRLTVL.

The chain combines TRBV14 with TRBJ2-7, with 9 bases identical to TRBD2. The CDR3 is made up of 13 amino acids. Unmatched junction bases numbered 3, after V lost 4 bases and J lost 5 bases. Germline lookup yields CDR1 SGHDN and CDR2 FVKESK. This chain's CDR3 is CASSLLAGNEQYF. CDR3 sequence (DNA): TGTGCCAGCAGCCTTCTAGCGGGGAACGAGCAGTACTTC.

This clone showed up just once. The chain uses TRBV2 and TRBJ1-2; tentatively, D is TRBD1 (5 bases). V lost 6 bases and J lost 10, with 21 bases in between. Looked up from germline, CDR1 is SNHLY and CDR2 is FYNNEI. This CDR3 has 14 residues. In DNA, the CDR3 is TGTGCCAGCAGCGCTACCCGGGATAGGGACGTCTACACCTTC. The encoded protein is CASSATRDRDVYTF.

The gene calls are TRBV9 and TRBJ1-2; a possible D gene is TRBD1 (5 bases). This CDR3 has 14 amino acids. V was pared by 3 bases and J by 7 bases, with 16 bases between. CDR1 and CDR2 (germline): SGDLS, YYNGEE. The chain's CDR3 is CASSAPPGIGGYTF. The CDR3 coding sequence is TGTGCCAGCAGCGCTCCCCCAGGGATTGGTGGCTACACCTTC. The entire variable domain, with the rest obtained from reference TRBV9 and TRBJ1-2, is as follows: DSGVTQTPKHLITATGQRVTLRCSPRSGDLSVYWYQQSLDQGLQFLIQYYNGEERAKGNILERFSAQQFPDLHSELNLSSLELGDSALYFCASSAPPGIGGYTFGSGTRLTVV.

CDR3 residues: CASSPLMGQPQHF. The CDR3 nucleotides read TGTGCCAGCAGCCCTCTTATGGGGCAGCCCCAGCATTTT. J is TRBJ1-5 and V is TRBV5-8; the D is unclear. CDR1 is SGHTS and CDR2 is YDEGEE in the germline V gene. This CDR3 has 13 residues. Trimming shortened V by 4 bases and J by 7 bases, and 12 bases separated the two germline ends.

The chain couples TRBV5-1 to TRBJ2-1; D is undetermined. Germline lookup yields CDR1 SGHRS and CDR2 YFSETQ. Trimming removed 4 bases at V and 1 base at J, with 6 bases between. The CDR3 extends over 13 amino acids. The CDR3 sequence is CASSPRSYNEQFF. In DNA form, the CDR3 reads TGCGCCAGCAGCCCCAGATCCTACAATGAGCAGTTCTTC.

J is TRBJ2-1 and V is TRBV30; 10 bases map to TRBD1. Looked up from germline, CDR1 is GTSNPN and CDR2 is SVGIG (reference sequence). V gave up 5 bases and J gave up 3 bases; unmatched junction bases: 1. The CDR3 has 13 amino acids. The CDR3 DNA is TGTGCCTGGGACAGGGGGCACTACAATGAGCAGTTCTTC. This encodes CAWDRGHYNEQFF.

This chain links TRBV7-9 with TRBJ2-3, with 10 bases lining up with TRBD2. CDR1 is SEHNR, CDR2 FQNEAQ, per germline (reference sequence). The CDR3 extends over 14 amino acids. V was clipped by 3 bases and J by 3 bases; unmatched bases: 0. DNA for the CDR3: TGTGCCAGCAGCTTGGGACTAGCGACAGATACGCAGTATTTT. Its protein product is CASSLGLATDTQYF.

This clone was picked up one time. The CDR3 here is CASSWMGPNTGELFF. The CDR3 DNA follows: TGTGCCAGCAGCTGGATGGGGCCGAACACCGGGGAGCTGTTTTTT. The rearrangement links TRBV6-5 to TRBJ2-2, with D perhaps matching TRBD1 (5 bases). Trimming pared 6 bases from V and 0 bases from J, leaving 11 bases between. There are 15 residues in the CDR3. Germline V CDR1 and CDR2: MNHEY, SVGAGI.

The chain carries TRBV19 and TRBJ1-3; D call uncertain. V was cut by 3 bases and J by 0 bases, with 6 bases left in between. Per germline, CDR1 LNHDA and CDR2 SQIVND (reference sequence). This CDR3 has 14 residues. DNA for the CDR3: TGTGCCAGTAGTATCGAACTCTCTGGAAACACCATATATTTT. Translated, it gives CASSIELSGNTIYF.

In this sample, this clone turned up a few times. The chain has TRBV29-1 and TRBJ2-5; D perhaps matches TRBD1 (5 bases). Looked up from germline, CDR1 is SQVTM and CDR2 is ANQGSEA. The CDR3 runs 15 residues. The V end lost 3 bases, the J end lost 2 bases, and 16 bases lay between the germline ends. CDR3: CSVEVWAGSQETQYF. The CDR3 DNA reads TGCAGCGTTGAGGTCTGGGCAGGGTCTCAAGAGACCCAGTACTTC. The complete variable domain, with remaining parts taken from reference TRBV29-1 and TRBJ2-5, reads SAVISQKPSRDICQRGTSLTIQCQVDSQVTMMFWYRQQPGQSLTLIATANQGSEATYESGFVIDKFPISRPNLTFSTLTVSNMSPEDSSIYLCSVEVWAGSQETQYFGPGTRLLVL.